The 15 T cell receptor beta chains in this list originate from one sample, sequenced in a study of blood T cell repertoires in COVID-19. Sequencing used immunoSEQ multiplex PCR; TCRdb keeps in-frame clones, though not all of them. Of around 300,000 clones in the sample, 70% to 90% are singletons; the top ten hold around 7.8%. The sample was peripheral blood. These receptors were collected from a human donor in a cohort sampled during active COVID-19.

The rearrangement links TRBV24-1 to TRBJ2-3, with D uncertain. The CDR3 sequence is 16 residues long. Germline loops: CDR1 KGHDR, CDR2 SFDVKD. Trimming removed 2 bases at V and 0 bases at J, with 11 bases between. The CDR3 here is CATSDYHVTSTDTQYF. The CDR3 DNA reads TGTGCCACCAGTGATTACCACGTGACTAGCACAGATACGCAGTATTTT.

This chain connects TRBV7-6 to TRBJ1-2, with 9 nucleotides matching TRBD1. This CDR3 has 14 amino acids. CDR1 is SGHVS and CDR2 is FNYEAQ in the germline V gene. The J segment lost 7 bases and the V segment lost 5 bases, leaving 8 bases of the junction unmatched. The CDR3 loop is CASSPSDRGSGYTF. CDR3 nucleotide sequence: TGTGCCAGCAGCCCCTCGGACAGGGGAAGTGGCTACACCTTC.

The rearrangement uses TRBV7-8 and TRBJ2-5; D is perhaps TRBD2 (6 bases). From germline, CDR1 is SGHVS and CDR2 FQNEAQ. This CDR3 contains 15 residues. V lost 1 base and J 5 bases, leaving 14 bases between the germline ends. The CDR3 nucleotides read TGTGCCAGCAGCTTAGGTGGGGACTGGTTGGAGACCCAGTACTTC. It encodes CASSLGGDWLETQYF. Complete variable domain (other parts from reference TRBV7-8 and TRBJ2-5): GAGVSQSPRYKVAKRGQDVALRCDPISGHVSLFWYQQALGQGPEFLTYFQNEAQLDKSGLPSDRFFAERPEGSVSTLKIQRTQQEDSAVYLCASSLGGDWLETQYFGPGTRLLVL.

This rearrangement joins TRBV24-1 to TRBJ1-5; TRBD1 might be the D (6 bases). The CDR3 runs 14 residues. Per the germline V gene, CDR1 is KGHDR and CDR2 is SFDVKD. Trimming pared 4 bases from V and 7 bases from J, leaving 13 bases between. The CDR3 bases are TGTGCCACCAGTGAGGGGGCCAATGGACAGCCCCAGCATTTT. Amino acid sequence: CATSEGANGQPQHF.

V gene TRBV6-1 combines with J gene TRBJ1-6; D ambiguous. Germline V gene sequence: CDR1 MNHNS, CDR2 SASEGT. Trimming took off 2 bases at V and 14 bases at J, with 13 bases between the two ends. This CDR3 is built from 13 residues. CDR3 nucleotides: TGTGCCAGCAGTGAAAATGACAATCAGTCCCTCCACTTT. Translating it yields CASSENDNQSLHF.

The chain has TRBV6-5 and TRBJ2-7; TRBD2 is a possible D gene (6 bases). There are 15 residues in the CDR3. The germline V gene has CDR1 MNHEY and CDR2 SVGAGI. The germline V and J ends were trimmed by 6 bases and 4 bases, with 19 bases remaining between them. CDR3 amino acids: CASRTVRGMRYEQYF. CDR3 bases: TGTGCCAGCAGAACGGTCCGGGGGATGAGGTACGAGCAGTACTTC.

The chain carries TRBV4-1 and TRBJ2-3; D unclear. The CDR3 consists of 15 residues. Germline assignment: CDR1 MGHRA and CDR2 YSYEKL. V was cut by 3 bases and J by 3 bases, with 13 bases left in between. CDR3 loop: CASSHSLSFTDTQYF. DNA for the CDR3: TGCGCCAGCAGCCATTCCCTATCGTTTACAGATACGCAGTATTTT.

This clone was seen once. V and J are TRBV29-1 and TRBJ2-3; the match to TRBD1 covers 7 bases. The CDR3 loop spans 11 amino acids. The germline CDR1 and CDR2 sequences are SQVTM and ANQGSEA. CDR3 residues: CSLPRGQGKYF. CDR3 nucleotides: TGCAGTCTTCCGAGGGGGCAGGGAAAGTATTTT.

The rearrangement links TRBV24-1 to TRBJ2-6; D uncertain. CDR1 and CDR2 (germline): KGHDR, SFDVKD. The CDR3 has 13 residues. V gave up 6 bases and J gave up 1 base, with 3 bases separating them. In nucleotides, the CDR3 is TGTGCCACCAGTCCGTCTGGGGCCAACGTCCTGACTTTC. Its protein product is CATSPSGANVLTF.

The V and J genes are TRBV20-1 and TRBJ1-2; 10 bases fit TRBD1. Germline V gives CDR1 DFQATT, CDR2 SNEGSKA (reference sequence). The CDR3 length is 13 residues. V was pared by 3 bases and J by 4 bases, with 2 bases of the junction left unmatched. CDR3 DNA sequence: TGCAGTGCTAGTAGGACAGGGGGCTATGGCTACACCTTC. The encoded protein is CSASRTGGYGYTF.

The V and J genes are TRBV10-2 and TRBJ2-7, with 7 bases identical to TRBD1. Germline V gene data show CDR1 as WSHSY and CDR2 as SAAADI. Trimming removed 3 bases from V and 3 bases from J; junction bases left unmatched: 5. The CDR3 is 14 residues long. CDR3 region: CASSDGQAGYEQYF. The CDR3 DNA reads TGCGCCAGCAGTGATGGACAGGCGGGCTACGAGCAGTACTTC.

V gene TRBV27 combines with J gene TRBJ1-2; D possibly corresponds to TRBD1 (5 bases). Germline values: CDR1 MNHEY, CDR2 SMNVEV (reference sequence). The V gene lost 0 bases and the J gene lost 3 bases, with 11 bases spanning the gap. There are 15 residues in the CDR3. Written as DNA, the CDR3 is TGTGCCAGCAGTTTATCGCAGGGTATTCACTATGGCTACACCTTC. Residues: CASSLSQGIHYGYTF.

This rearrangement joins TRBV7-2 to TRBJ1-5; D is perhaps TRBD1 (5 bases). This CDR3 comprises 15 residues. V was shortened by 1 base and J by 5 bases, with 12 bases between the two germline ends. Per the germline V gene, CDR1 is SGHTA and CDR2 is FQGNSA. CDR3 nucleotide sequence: TGTGCCAGCAGCTTAGTAGGGGTTGGGGATCAGCCCCAGCATTTT. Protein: CASSLVGVGDQPQHF.

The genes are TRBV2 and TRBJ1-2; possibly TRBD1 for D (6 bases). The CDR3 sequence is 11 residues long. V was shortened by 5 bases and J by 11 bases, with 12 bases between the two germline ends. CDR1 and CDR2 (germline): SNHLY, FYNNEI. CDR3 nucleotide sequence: TGTGCCAGCAGTCGACAGGCAAGTTACACCTTC. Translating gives CASSRQASYTF. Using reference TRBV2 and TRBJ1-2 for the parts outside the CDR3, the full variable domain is EPEVTQTPSHQVTQMGQEVILRCVPISNHLYFYWYRQILGQKVEFLVSFYNNEISEKSEIFDDQFSVERPDGSNFTLKIRSTKLEDSAMYFCASSRQASYTFGSGTRLTVV.

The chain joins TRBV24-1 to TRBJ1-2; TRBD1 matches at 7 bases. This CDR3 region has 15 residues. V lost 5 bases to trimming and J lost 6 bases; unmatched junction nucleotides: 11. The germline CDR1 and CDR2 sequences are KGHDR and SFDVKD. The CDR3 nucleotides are TGTGCCACCAGTGGCCGGGACTCCAGGGGGGATGGCTACACCTTC. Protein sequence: CATSGRDSRGDGYTF.